A single sample is the source of the 4 T cell receptor beta chains below, sequenced in a study of T cells in Graves' hyperthyroidism and ophthalmopathy. Amplification of TCR beta CDR3 regions used RNA as the template. In the first-round RT-PCR of the TCR CDR3, the HTBI primer set was used. From the multiplex PCR reads, TCRdb called clonotypes with MiXCR, one entry per CDR3 protein. The repertoire includes 480,000 or so distinct CDR3 sequences, about 46% of them detected once, and about two fifths sits in the top ten. The sequencing input was peripheral blood or thyroid tissue (not recorded which). The receptors originated from an adult woman with Graves' disease, either hyperthyroidism or ophthalmopathy (not recorded which).

Note on this clonotype: At one of its ends the junction is not consistent with the germline gene, which may arise from a read error. This chain joins TRBV7-9 and TRBJ2-5; 7 nucleotides match TRBD1. The CDR3 extends over 13 amino acids. The germline V gene has CDR1 SEHNR and CDR2 FQNEAQ (reference sequence). CDR3 in amino acids: CTSSPGQQETQYF. The CDR3, as DNA: TGTACCAGCTCACCGGGACAGCAAGAGACCCAGTACTTC.

V usage is TRBV2 and J usage is TRBJ1-2, with D tentatively TRBD1 (6 bases). CDR1 is SNHLY, CDR2 FYNNEI, per germline. The CDR3 loop spans 16 amino acids. Trimming stripped 3 bases from V and 3 bases from J, with 17 bases between. CDR3 loop: CASSDGGTKDYYGYTF. The DNA of the CDR3 is TGTGCCAGCAGTGACGGGGGCACAAAGGACTACTATGGCTACACCTTC.

The chain is built from TRBV29-1 and TRBJ2-7; 9 bases fit TRBD2. The CDR3 contains 12 residues. CDR1 is SQVTM and CDR2 is ANQGSEA in the germline V gene. The J segment lost 5 bases and the V segment lost 7 bases, leaving 6 bases of the junction unmatched. The DNA of the CDR3 is TGCAGCGCTGGACTAGCGCTCAACGAGCAGTACTTC. Its protein is CSAGLALNEQYF.

The chain couples TRBV2 to TRBJ1-2, with 11 bases fitting TRBD1. With V trimmed by 5 bases and J by 8 bases, 10 bases remained unmatched. CDR1 is SNHLY, CDR2 FYNNEI, per germline. There are 15 residues in the CDR3. CDR3 loop: CASSPFRTGGGGYTF. As DNA, the CDR3 is TGTGCCAGCAGTCCCTTCCGGACAGGGGGCGGCGGCTACACCTTC.